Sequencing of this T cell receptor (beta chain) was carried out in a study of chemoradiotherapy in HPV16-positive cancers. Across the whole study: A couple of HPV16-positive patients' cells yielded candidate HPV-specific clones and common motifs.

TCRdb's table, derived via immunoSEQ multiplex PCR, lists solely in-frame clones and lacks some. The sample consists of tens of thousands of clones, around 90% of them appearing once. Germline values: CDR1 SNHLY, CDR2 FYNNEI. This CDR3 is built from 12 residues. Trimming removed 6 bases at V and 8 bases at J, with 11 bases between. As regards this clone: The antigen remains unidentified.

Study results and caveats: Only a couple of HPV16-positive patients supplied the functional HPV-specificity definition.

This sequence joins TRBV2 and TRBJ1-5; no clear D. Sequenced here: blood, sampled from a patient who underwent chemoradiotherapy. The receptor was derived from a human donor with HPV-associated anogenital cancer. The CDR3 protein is CASRTEGEPQHF. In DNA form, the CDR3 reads TGTGCCAGCAGGACCGAGGGAGAGCCCCAGCATTTT.